Sequencing of this T cell receptor beta chain was carried out in a study of shared clonotypes between healthy human individuals (dated by TCRdb to the early 2020s). Notes on the research overall: Two women and three men aged 18 to 49 years were included in the cohort. Per donor, three plates each were used for CD4 naive and CD4 memory, two for CD8 naive, and one for CD8 memory. Per donor, leukapheresis produced somewhere between about 0.85 and 10 billion PBMCs. The study deeply sequenced blood TCR repertoires of about five healthy adults to estimate repertoire size and the extent of clonotype sharing between individuals. Different laboratories and diverse techniques were used to prepare libraries and sequence TCR repertoires, to increase sequencing depth and limit assay-specific biases. General conclusions and limits of the study: Clonotypes shared by all four sorted-subset donors showed higher generation probabilities than non-shared clonotypes. Naive subsets generally had larger estimated clonotype richness than memory subsets did. Around 5% of naive CD4, 3.5% of naive CD8, approximately 2% of memory CD4, and about 0.4% of memory CD8 clonotypes were shared across a few donors. Sampling was restricted to blood, and TCR repertoires in tissues likely differ from the TCR repertoires found in blood. Because the study included a small number of donors, the genetic and exposure-history diversity represented was limited. Based on pairwise subsampling, the degree of clonotype sharing among donors was expected to be affected by sequencing depth. Incomplete sequencing was indicated by rarefaction of sorted-subset datasets, despite the large sequencing depth.

The donors were healthy, HIV-negative adults with no recently reported acute infections or vaccinations. Only Caucasian adults living in Nashville, Tennessee, USA were represented among the donors. CD4+ T cells were enriched by magnetic negative selection, after which naive cells were positively selected on CD45RA and the negative fraction was taken as the memory subset. After blood collection by leukapheresis, PBMCs were isolated using Ficoll-Histopaque density gradient centrifugation and then cryopreserved in the vapor phase of liquid nitrogen. Purity and quantity of every magnetically sorted T cell population were checked by analytical flow cytometry. Genomic DNA was isolated from every sorted fraction and measured by UV absorbance on a Nanodrop 2000c. TCR CDR3 regions were amplified from genomic DNA by multiplex PCR using the deep immunoSEQ assay. Genomic DNA extracted from each cell subset was distributed evenly over all wells of several immunoSEQ 96-well plates, and each plate served as one replicate. For sorted subsets, about 220 ng of genomic DNA, equivalent to 25,000 to 35,000 T cell genomes, went into each replicate PCR. Purified libraries were measured with a Qubit 3.0 fluorometer, size-checked on a Bioanalyzer 2100, and measured again with the KAPA Library Quantification kit. Every immunoSEQ 96-well plate was sequenced on a dedicated single-read 150-cycle Illumina NextSeq 550 flow cell. Processing in the source paper ran as follows. Because the immunoSEQ output held only junctional sequences and lacked quality scores, the filtering could not match the filtering applied to full-length reads. To assign V/J genes and CDR3, sequences were annotated against IMGT germline references using PyIR, a Python wrapper for IgBLAST v1.9. Any read was removed if the V/J assignment was weak (E-value above 1e-6), the CDR3 was missing, or the read contained stop codons, out-of-frame junctions, or ambiguous translated residues. V3J clonotypes were defined as sequences sharing the same inferred V gene, J gene, and CDR3 amino acid sequence. The percentage overlap between two repertoires was calculated by dividing the number of shared unique clonotypes by the size of the smaller repertoire. Repertoire richness was assessed with RTK rarefaction, the Chao1 estimator, and Recon v2.1 estimates of unobserved clonotypes. For all TCRbeta clonotypes obtained by the gDNA method from several donors, generation probabilities were computed with OLGA. The immuneACCESS repertoire file appears here via TCRdb, limited to in-frame rearrangements. These files lack a portion of the clones; in checked studies, under half of the deficit traces to unresolved V genes, and the cause of the others is not known. V and J calls and clone size come straight from that table; D and trimming were deduced from the DNA. In all, the sample holds about 1.5 million clones, and roughly 96% of those were seen once. The ten largest clones add up to 1.2% of the sample.

Worth noting for this clone: Its antigen is still unknown. The input lacks base qualities; no much larger clone sits a single base away.

The germline V gene (reference sequence) supplies CDR1 SGHNT and CDR2 YYREEE. The CDR3 spans 12 residues, from the cysteine through the phenylalanine. Just the 36-base CDR3 DNA is kept, in frame starting at base 1. At the junction V is shortened by 4 bases and J by 3 bases, with 7 bases in between. The chain is encoded by TRBV5-4 joined to TRBJ1-2, with no confidently assigned D gene. The sequence was collected from a man aged 25 to 40 in good health. Sequencing was carried out using naive CD4+ T cells sorted from blood. Taken with the paper, the label for cell subset or site translates to: CD45RA+ positively selected. CDR3 reads: CASSRRDYGYTF. The nucleotide sequence reads TGTGCCAGCAGCCGCCGCGACTATGGCTACACCTTC. Where the CDR3 stops, the reference TRBV5-4 and TRBJ1-2 genes take over; the full variable domain is ETGVTQSPTHLIKTRGQQVTLRCSSQSGHNTVSWYQQALGQGPQFIFQYYREEENGRGNFPPRFSGLQFPNYSSELNVNALELDDSALYLCASSRRDYGYTFGSGTRLTVV.